The rows below give T cell receptor beta chains drawn from one sample of a study of T cell repertoires in cytomegalovirus infection. Via MiXCR, TCRdb re-called the reads, giving one row per CDR3 protein. The data contain approximately 190,000 distinct CDR3 sequences, approximately 9.7% of them singletons. The sample taken for sequencing was PBMCs. The source of these receptors is a human donor in good health (CMV status not recorded). Some clones in this sample may be carry-over from other donors' samples. Each CDR3 is given with its conserved first and last residue. A D gene is named only where the DNA matches it firmly. Clone size is given for some rows only: seen once, a few or many times, or a class if the clone is expanded.

TRBV7-9	14	many	-	TRBJ2-7	CASSPQPPTPEQYF	TGTGCCAGCAGCCCTCAACCCCCTACCCCCGAGCAGTACTTC
TRBV7-8	14	many	TRBD2	TRBJ2-3	CASSLGGNTDTQYF	TGTGCCAGCAGCTTGGGAGGGAACACAGATACGCAGTATTTT
TRBV7-2	15	many	-	TRBJ2-5	CASSLVQRGQETQYF	TGTGCCAGCAGCTTAGTGCAACGGGGTCAAGAGACCCAGTACTTC
TRBV5-4	14	few	-	TRBJ2-3	CASRSGTHTDTQYF	TGTGCCAGCAGGTCCGGGACCCACACAGATACGCAGTATTTT
TRBV15	14	few	-	TRBJ1-1	CATSNPTAYTEAFF	TGTGCCACCAGCAACCCTACGGCGTACACTGAAGCTTTCTTT
TRBV4-2	18	-	TRBD2	TRBJ2-5	CASSQELAGGPEKETQYF	TGTGCCAGCAGCCAAGAGCTAGCGGGGGGGCCGGAGAAAGAGACCCAGTACTTC
TRBV4-3	15	few	TRBD1	TRBJ1-1	CASSQSRGRHTEAFF	TGCGCCAGCAGCCAATCCAGGGGGAGGCACACTGAAGCTTTCTTT
TRBV11-2	17	many	TRBD2	TRBJ2-5	CASSLALSGGYQETQYF	TGTGCCAGCAGCTTAGCACTGAGCGGGGGGTACCAAGAGACCCAGTACTTC
TRBV4-1	17	many	TRBD2	TRBJ2-7	CASSQDLLAGYSYEQYF	TGCGCCAGCAGCCAAGATTTACTAGCGGGTTACTCCTACGAGCAGTACTTC
TRBV24-1	19	-	TRBD2	TRBJ2-1	CATSDWTSGGDLSYNEQFF	TGTGCCACCAGTGATTGGACTAGCGGGGGGGATCTCTCCTACAATGAGCAGTTCTTC
TRBV27	14	few	-	TRBJ1-5	CASSFEGGRQPQHF	TGTGCCAGCAGTTTCGAGGGGGGAAGGCAGCCCCAGCATTTT
TRBV7-2	14	many	-	TRBJ2-5	CASSLSGYQETQYF	TGTGCCAGCAGCTTAAGCGGGTACCAAGAGACCCAGTACTTC
TRBV7-2	16	many	-	TRBJ2-5	CASSSWGGNGQETQYF	TGTGCCAGCAGCTCCTGGGGCGGGAACGGCCAAGAGACCCAGTACTTC
TRBV4-2	14	many	-	TRBJ2-1	CASSQDKAYNEQFF	TGTGCCAGCAGCCAAGATAAGGCCTACAATGAGCAGTTCTTC
TRBV28	15	many	TRBD2	TRBJ2-1	CASSFRLAGLGEQFF	TGTGCCAGCAGTTTTAGGCTAGCGGGACTGGGTGAGCAGTTCTTC
TRBV29-1	11	-	-	TRBJ2-7	CSVTTGYEQYF	TGCAGCGTTACAACAGGGTACGAGCAGTACTTC
TRBV5-1	15	many	TRBD2	TRBJ2-1	CASSLEASGFYEQFF	TGCGCCAGCAGCTTGGAGGCTAGCGGGTTTTATGAGCAGTTCTTC
TRBV7-2	16	many	TRBD1	TRBJ1-4	CASSLLGRGRSEKLFF	TGTGCCAGCAGCTTACTCGGGAGGGGGCGCTCAGAAAAACTGTTTTTT
TRBV28	15	-	-	TRBJ1-1	CASIFVLGGNTEAFF	TGTGCCAGCATCTTTGTATTGGGTGGGAACACTGAAGCTTTCTTT
TRBV29-1	13	few	-	TRBJ2-7	CSVSGLHSYEQYF	TGCAGCGTCTCAGGACTTCACTCCTACGAGCAGTACTTC
TRBV6-2/TRBV6-3	20	many	TRBD1	TRBJ1-5	CASSPRKQDRARRGDQPQHF	TGTGCCAGCAGCCCCAGAAAACAAGACAGGGCAAGGAGGGGTGATCAGCCCCAGCATTTT
TRBV6-4	13	-	-	TRBJ2-3	CASSDGEMDTQYF	TGTGCCAGCAGTGACGGTGAAATGGATACGCAGTATTTT
TRBV11-2	11	-	-	TRBJ2-1	CASSWGSGQFF	TGTGCCAGCAGCTGGGGGAGTGGGCAGTTCTTC
TRBV7-2	14	many	TRBD1	TRBJ2-7	CASSSRQGSGEQYF	TGTGCCAGCAGCTCCCGACAGGGGTCCGGCGAGCAGTACTTC
TRBV28	12	few	-	TRBJ1-2	CASRWGGHGYTF	TGTGCCAGCAGATGGGGGGGACATGGCTACACCTTC
TRBV15	13	-	-	TRBJ2-3	CATSTESTDTQYF	TGTGCCACCAGCACCGAGAGCACAGATACGCAGTATTTT
TRBV20-1	14	many	TRBD1	TRBJ2-5	CSAPKDRALETQYF	TGCAGTGCACCTAAGGACAGGGCTTTGGAGACCCAGTACTTC
TRBV24-1	18	few	TRBD2	TRBJ2-7	CATSDPGRGGSGSYEQYF	TGTGCCACCAGTGATCCGGGACGCGGCGGGAGTGGGTCCTACGAGCAGTACTTC
TRBV7-2	14	many	-	TRBJ2-7	CASSTLSSGYEQYF	TGTGCCAGCAGCACCTTGTCGTCCGGGTACGAGCAGTACTTC
TRBV12-3/TRBV12-4	15	many	TRBD2	TRBJ2-1	CASSRGTSGSNEQFF	TGTGCCAGCAGTCGAGGGACTAGCGGGAGTAATGAGCAGTTCTTC
TRBV28	15	many	TRBD1	TRBJ1-5	CASSQTGTGNQPQHF	TGTGCCAGCAGTCAAACCGGGACAGGGAATCAGCCCCAGCATTTT
TRBV11-2	13	many	-	TRBJ2-5	CASSWGLGETQYF	TGTGCCAGCAGCTGGGGCCTTGGGGAGACCCAGTACTTC
TRBV7-2	15	many	-	TRBJ2-3	CASSKMDHSTDTQYF	TGTGCCAGCAGCAAAATGGACCATAGCACAGATACGCAGTATTTT
TRBV11-2	14	many	-	TRBJ1-1	CASSLVPVNTEAFF	TGTGCCAGCAGCTTAGTTCCCGTAAACACTGAAGCTTTCTTT
TRBV30	15	few	TRBD1	TRBJ1-5	CAWSATGGFGQPQHF	TGTGCCTGGAGCGCCACAGGGGGCTTTGGTCAGCCCCAGCATTTT
TRBV12-3/TRBV12-4	13	-	-	TRBJ1-3	CVSSLLGRNTIYF	TGTGTCAGCAGTTTACTGGGGAGAAACACCATATATTTT
TRBV6-1	12	many	-	TRBJ2-1	CASTAGYNEQFF	TGTGCCAGCACAGCGGGCTACAATGAGCAGTTCTTC
TRBV7-2	14	many	-	TRBJ1-2	CASSLEGVWYGYTF	TGTGCCAGCAGCTTAGAAGGGGTTTGGTATGGCTACACCTTC
TRBV7-6	13	many	-	TRBJ2-7	CASSQGGPYEQYF	TGTGCCAGCAGCCAAGGGGGGCCGTACGAGCAGTACTTC
TRBV20-1	14	many	-	TRBJ2-5	CSARVGAIQETQYF	TGCAGTGCTAGAGTTGGAGCCATCCAAGAGACCCAGTACTTC
TRBV27	16	many	TRBD1	TRBJ1-6	CASSSGGTGGNSPLHF	TGTGCCAGCAGTTCCGGGGGGACAGGGGGGAATTCACCCCTCCACTTT
TRBV19	14	-	-	TRBJ1-1	CASYGRGLYTEAFF	TGTGCCAGCTACGGCAGGGGATTGTACACTGAAGCTTTCTTT
TRBV29-1	13	few	-	TRBJ1-6	CSVAEGGTSPLHF	TGCAGCGTTGCGGAGGGAGGGACTTCACCCCTCCACTTT
TRBV7-2	15	many	-	TRBJ2-5	CASSPTSGTQETQYF	TGTGCCAGCAGCCCGACCTCAGGGACACAAGAGACCCAGTACTTC
TRBV6-2/TRBV6-3	18	-	TRBD2	TRBJ2-1	CASSLGTSGSWFYNEQFF	TGTGCCAGCAGTCTTGGGACTAGCGGGAGCTGGTTTTACAATGAGCAGTTCTTC
TRBV20-1	14	-	-	TRBJ1-1	CSAPLGGVGTEAFF	TGCAGTGCCCCGTTAGGGGGGGTGGGCACTGAAGCTTTCTTT